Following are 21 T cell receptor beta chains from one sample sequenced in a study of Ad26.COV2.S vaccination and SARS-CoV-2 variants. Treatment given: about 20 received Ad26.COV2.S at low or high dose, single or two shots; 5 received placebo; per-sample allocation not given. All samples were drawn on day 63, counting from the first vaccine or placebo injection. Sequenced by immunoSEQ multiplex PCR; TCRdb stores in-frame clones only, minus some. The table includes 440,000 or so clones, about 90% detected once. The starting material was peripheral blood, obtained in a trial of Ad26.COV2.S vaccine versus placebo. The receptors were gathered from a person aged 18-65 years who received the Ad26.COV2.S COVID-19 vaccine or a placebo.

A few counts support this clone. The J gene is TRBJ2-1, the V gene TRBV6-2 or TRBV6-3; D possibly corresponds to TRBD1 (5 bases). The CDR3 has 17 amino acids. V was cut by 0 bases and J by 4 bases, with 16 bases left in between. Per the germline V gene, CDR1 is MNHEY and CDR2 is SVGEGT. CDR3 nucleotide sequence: TGTGCCAGCAGTTACTCTCCCTCGAAGGGGATTTACAATGAGCAGTTCTTC. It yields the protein CASSYSPSKGIYNEQFF.

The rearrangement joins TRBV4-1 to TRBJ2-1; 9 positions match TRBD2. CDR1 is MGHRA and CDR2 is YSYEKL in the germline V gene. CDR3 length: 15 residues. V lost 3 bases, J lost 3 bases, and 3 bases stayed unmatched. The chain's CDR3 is CASSQGGRVYNEQFF. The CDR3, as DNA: TGCGCCAGCAGCCAGGGCGGGAGGGTCTACAATGAGCAGTTCTTC.

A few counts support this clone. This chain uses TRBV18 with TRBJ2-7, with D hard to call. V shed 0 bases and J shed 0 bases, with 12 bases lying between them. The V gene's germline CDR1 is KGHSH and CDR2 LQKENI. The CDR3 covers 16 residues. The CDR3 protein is CASSPPMGRSSYEQYF. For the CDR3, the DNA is TGTGCCAGCTCACCACCGATGGGCAGGAGCTCCTACGAGCAGTACTTC.

This chain's CDR3 is CASSQDPRRVGSMNTEAFF. The CDR3 DNA sequence: TGCGCCAGCAGCCAAGATCCCCGCAGGGTAGGTTCCATGAACACTGAAGCTTTCTTT. The chain recombines TRBV4-3 with TRBJ1-1; maybe TRBD1 (5 bases). Germline lookup yields CDR1 LGHNA and CDR2 YSLEER. CDR3 length: 19 amino acids. The V and J ends lost 0 bases and 0 bases respectively, with 20 bases between them.

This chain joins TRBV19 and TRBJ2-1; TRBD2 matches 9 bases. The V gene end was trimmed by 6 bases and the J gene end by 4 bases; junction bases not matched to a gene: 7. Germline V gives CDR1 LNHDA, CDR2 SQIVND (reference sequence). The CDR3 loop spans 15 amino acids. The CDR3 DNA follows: TGTGCCAGTAGCAAGGGGGCGGGAGGGTACAATGAGCAGTTCTTC. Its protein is CASSKGAGGYNEQFF.

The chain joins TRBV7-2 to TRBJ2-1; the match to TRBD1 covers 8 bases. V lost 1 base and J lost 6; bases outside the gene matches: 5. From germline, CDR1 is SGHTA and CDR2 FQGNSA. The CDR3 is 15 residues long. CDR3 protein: CASSLVGTGSNEQFF. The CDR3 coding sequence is TGTGCCAGCAGCTTAGTTGGGACAGGATCCAATGAGCAGTTCTTC.

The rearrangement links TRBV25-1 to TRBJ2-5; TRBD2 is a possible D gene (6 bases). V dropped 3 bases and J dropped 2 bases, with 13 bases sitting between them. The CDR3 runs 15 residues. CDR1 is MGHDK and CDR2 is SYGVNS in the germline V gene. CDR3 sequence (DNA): TGTGCCAGCAGTGATCGGAGGGGTTGGCAAGAGACCCAGTACTTC. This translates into CASSDRRGWQETQYF.

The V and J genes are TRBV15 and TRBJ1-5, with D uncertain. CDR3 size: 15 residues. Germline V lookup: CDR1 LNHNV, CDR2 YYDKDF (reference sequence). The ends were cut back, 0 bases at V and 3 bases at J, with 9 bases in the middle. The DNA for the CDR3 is TGTGCCACCAGCAGAGATTGGGCAGTCAATCAGCCCCAGCATTTT. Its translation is CATSRDWAVNQPQHF.

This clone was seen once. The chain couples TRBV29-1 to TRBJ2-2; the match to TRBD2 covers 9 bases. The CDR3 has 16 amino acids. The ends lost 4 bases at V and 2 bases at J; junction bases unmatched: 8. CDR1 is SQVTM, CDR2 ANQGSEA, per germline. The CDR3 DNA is TGCAGCGTTGCCCAGGGTAGCGGGGGTAACACCGGGGAGCTGTTTTTT. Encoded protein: CSVAQGSGGNTGELFF.

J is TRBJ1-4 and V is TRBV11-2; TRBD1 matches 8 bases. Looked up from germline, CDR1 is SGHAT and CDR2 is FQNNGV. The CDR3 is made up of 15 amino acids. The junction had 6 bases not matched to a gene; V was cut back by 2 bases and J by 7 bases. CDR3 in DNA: TGTGCCAGCAGCTTACTTGCAGGGGGCCTTGAAAAACTGTTTTTT. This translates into CASSLLAGGLEKLFF. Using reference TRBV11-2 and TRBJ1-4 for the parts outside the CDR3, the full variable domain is EAGVAQSPRYKIIEKRQSVAFWCNPISGHATLYWYQQILGQGPKLLIQFQNNGVVDDSQLPKDRFSAERLKGVDSTLKIQPAKLEDSAVYLCASSLLAGGLEKLFFGSGTQLSVL.

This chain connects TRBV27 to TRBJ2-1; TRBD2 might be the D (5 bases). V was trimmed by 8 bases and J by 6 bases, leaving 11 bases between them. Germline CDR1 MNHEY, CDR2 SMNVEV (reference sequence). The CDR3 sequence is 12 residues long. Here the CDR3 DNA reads TGTGCCAGCGGCGTCCGGGGCAATGAGCAGTTCTTC. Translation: CASGVRGNEQFF.

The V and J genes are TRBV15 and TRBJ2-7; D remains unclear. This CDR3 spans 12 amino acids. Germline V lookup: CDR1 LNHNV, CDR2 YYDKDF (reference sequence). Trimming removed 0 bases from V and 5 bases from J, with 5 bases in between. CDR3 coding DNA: TGTGCCACCAGCAGAGATCTCCACGAGCAGTACTTC. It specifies CATSRDLHEQYF.

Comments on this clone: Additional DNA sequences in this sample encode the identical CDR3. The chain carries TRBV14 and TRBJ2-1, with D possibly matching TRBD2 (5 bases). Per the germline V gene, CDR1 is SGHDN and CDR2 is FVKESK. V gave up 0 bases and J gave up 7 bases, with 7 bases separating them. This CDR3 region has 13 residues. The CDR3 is CASSQDRGNEQFF. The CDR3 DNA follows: TGTGCCAGCAGCCAAGATCGGGGAAATGAGCAGTTCTTC.

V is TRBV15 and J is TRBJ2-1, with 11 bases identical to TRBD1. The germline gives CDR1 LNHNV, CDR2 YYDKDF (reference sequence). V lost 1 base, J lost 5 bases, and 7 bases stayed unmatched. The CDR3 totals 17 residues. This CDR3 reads CATSRAFGTGGNNEQFF. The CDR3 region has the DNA TGTGCCACCAGCAGAGCGTTCGGGACAGGGGGTAACAATGAGCAGTTCTTC.

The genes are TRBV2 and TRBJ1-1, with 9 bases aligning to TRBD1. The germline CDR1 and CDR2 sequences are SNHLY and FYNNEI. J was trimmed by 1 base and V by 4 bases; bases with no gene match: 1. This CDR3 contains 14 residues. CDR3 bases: TGTGCCAGCAGTGCGGACAGGGGGAACACTGAAGCTTTCTTT. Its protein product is CASSADRGNTEAFF. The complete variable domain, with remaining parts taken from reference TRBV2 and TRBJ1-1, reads EPEVTQTPSHQVTQMGQEVILRCVPISNHLYFYWYRQILGQKVEFLVSFYNNEISEKSEIFDDQFSVERPDGSNFTLKIRSTKLEDSAMYFCASSADRGNTEAFFGQGTRLTVV.

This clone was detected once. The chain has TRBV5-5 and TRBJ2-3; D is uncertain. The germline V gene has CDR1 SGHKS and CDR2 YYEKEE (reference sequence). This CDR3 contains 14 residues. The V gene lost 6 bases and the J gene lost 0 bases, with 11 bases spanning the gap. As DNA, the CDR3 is TGTGCCAGCAACGAGTGGCCTAGCACAGATACGCAGTATTTT. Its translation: CASNEWPSTDTQYF.

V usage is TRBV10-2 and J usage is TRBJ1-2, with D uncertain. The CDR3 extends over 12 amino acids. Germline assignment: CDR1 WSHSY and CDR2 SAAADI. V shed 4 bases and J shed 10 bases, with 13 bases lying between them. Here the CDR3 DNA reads TGCGCCAGCAGTGTGGCGGGTAGTGACTACACCTTC. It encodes CASSVAGSDYTF.

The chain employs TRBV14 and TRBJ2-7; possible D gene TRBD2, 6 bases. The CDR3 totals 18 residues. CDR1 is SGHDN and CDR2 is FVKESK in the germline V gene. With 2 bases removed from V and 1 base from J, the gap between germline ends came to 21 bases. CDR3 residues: CASSQQRGMSGPSYEQYF. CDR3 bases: TGTGCCAGCAGCCAACAACGGGGGATGAGCGGGCCATCCTACGAGCAGTACTTC.

CDR3: CASSLSVGGYEQYF. The CDR3 DNA sequence: TGTGCCAGCAGTTTAAGCGTAGGGGGGTACGAGCAGTACTTC. V gene TRBV28 combines with J gene TRBJ2-7; tentatively, D is TRBD1 or TRBD2 (6 bases each). The ends were cut back, 2 bases at V and 4 bases at J, with 12 bases in the middle. This CDR3 region has 14 residues. Germline V lookup: CDR1 MDHEN, CDR2 SYDVKM.

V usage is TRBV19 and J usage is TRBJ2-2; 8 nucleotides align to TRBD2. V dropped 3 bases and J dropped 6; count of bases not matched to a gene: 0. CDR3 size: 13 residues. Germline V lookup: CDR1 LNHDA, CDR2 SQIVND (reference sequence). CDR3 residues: CASSMREAGELFF. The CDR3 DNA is TGTGCCAGTAGTATGCGGGAGGCCGGGGAGCTGTTTTTT.

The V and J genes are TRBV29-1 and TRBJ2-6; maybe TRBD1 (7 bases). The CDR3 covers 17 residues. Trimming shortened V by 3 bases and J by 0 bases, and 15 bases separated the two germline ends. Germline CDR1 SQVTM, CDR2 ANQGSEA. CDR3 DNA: TGCAGCGTTGAGGCCAGGGGGGCTTTCTCTGGGGCCAACGTCCTGACTTTC. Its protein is CSVEARGAFSGANVLTF.